This T cell receptor beta chain was sequenced in a study of control samples from healthy donors and cancer patients. Sequencing used immunoSEQ multiplex PCR; TCRdb keeps in-frame clones, though not all of them. Recorded for this sample: fewer than 250,000 clones. The source of this sequence is a young woman in good health. What was sequenced was blood.

The CDR3 bases are TGTGCCAGCAGCGGGGACAGGGGGCGAGGCTACACCTTC. Translated, it gives CASSGDRGRGYTF. V is TRBV2 and J is TRBJ1-2; TRBD1 aligns across 12 bases. Germline V gene lookup returns CDR1 SNHLY and CDR2 FYNNEI. Trimming at V came to 6 bases and at J to 8 bases, leaving 4 bases not matched to a gene. The CDR3 contains 13 residues.